These 5 T cell receptor beta chains originate from one sample sequenced in a study of vaccination effects on CD4 cells after COVID-19. The assay was immunoSEQ multiplex PCR, and TCRdb's table has in-frame clones only and misses some. In the table there are fewer than 85,000 clones, 74% of which are singletons. No antigen is known for these receptors. Researchers isolated CD4+ T cells once approximately 10 days of culture had elapsed. It was two doses of either the BNT162b2 or mRNA-1273 vaccine that participants received. The sample in question was CD4+ T cells from PBMCs cultured without peptide, obtained after COVID-19 vaccination. Source of these receptors: a human donor who received a COVID-19 vaccine.

This chain joins TRBV5-6 and TRBJ2-1, with a tentative D call TRBD2 (7 bases). Trimming removed 4 bases at V and 4 bases at J, with 18 bases between. This CDR3 contains 16 residues. Germline V CDR1 and CDR2: SGHDT, YYEEEE. CDR3 protein: CASSRGKGGGYNEQFF. The CDR3 DNA is TGTGCCAGCAGCCGTGGTAAGGGGGGGGGATACAATGAGCAGTTCTTC.

The chain is built from TRBV3-1 (or the pseudogene TRBV3-2) and TRBJ2-2; 9 bases match TRBD1. V was pared by 6 bases and J by 0 bases, with 2 bases of the junction left unmatched. The CDR3 contains 15 residues. Germline V gene lookup returns CDR1 LGHDT and CDR2 YNNKEL (reference sequence). The CDR3 coding sequence is TGTGCCAGCAGACGACAGGGGGCGAACACCGGGGAGCTGTTTTTT. Translated: CASRRQGANTGELFF.

The V call is TRBV4-1, the J call TRBJ2-7; D possibly uses TRBD1 or TRBD2 (5 bases each). V was clipped by 0 bases and J by 7 bases, with 10 bases between them. The CDR3 loop spans 13 amino acids. The germline CDR1 and CDR2 sequences are MGHRA and YSYEKL. The CDR3 DNA follows: TGCGCCAGCAGCCAAGACCCAGGGAGAGAGCAGTACGTC. Residues: CASSQDPGREQYV.

This chain joins TRBV20-1 and TRBJ2-7; D gene unclear. CDR1 and CDR2 (germline): DFQATT, SNEGSKA (reference sequence). This CDR3 has 11 residues. The ends were cut back, 2 bases at V and 7 bases at J, with 9 bases in the middle. The DNA for the CDR3 is TGCAGTGCTAGAACCGGGCGGGAGCAGTACGTC. It specifies CSARTGREQYV.

This clone showed up just a few times. This chain joins TRBV9 and TRBJ2-3; 7 nucleotides align to TRBD2. Germline loops: CDR1 SGDLS, CDR2 YYNGEE. The CDR3 spans 14 residues. With 4 bases clipped from V and 6 bases from J, the junction kept 8 bases outside the gene matches. The CDR3 is CASSLPGGSDTQYF. CDR3 coding DNA: TGTGCCAGCAGCCTCCCGGGGGGTTCGGATACGCAGTATTTT.